This T cell receptor (beta chain) was obtained from a study of cytomegalovirus exposure and HLA in healthy donors. Unmatched junction bases numbered 4, after V lost 3 bases and J lost 4 bases. The CDR3 extends over 14 amino acids. CDR1 is SGHRS, CDR2 YFSETQ, per germline. The study, taken as a whole, reports: Sequence variants that were highly shared formed a cluster that was likely a sequencing artifact. Presence/absence analyses supposed approximately even sequencing depth among donors.

This clone appeared a single time. The antigen is undetermined. Researchers ran the PCR with 60 Vbeta and 13 Jbeta primers. Clones were sequenced by immunoSEQ multiplex PCR, and TCRdb holds only the in-frame ones, with some missing. The sample includes roughly 140,000 clones, just under 85% seen only once; the top ten take around 4.3%. Donors sampled were nominally healthy, though unrecorded immune exposures were likely. The sequenced material came from PBMCs. The receptor was derived from a man between 40 and 49 years old in good health and CMV-seropositive. The rearrangement links TRBV5-1 to TRBJ1-1; 9 bases fit TRBD1. CDR3 amino acids: CASSSRTGVTEAFF. For the CDR3, the DNA is TGCGCCAGCAGCTCTCGGACAGGGGTCACTGAAGCTTTCTTT.